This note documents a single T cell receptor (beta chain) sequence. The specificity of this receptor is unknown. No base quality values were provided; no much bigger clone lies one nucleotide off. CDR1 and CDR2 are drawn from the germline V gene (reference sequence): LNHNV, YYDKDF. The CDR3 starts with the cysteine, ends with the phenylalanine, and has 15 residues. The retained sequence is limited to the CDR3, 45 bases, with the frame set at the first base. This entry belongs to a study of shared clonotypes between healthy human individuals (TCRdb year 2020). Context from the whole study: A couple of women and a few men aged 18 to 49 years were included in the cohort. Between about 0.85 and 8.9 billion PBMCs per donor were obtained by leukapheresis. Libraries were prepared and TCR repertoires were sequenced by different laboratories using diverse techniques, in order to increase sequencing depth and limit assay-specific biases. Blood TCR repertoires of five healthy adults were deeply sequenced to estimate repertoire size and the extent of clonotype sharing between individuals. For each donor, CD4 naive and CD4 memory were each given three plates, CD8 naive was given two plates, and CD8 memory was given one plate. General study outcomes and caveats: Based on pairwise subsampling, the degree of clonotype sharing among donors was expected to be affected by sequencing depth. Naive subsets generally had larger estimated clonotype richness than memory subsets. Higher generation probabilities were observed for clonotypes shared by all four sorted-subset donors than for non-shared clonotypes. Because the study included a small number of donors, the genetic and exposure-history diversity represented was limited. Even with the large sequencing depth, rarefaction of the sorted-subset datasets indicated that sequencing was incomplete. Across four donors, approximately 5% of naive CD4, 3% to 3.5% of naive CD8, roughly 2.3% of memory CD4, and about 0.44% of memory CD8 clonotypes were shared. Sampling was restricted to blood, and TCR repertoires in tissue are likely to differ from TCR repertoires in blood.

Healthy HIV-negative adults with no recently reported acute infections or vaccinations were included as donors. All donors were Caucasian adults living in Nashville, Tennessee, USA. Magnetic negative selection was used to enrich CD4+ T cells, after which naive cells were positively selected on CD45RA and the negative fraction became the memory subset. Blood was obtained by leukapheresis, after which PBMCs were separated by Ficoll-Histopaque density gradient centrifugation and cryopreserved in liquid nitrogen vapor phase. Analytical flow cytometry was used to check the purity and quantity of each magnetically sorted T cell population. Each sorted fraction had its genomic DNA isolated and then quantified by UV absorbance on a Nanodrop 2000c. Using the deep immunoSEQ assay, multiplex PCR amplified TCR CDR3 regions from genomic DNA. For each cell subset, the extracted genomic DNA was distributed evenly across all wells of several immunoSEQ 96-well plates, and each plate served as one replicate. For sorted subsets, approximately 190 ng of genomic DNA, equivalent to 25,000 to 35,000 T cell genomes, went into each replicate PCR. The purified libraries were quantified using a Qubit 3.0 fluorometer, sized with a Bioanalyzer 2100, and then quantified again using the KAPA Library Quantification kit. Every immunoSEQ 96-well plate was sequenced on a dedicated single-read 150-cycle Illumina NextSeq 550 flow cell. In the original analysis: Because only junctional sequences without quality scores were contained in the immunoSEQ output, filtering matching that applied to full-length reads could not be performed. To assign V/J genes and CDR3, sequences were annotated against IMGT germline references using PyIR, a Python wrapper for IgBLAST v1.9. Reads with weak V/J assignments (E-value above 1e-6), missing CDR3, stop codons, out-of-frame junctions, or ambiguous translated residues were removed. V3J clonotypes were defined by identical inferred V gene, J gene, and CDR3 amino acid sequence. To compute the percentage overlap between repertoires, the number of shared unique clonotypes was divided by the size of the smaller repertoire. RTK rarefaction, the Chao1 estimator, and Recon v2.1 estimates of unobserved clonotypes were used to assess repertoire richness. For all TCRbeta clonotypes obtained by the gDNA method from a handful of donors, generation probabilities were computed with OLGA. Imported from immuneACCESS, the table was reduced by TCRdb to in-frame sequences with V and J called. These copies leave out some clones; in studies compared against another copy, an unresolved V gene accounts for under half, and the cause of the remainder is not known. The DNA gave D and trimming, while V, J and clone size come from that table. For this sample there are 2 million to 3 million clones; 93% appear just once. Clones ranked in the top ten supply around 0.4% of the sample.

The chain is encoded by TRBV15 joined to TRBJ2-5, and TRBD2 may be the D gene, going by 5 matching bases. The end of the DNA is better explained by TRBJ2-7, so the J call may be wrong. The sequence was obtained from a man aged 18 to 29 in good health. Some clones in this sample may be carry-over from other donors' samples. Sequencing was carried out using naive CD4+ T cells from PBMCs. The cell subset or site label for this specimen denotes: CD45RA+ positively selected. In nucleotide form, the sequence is TGTGCCACCAGCAGATCTGGGAGTTTCTCCTACGAGCAGTACTTC. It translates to CATSRSGSFSYEQYF.